This TCR beta chain was sequenced in a study of blood T cell repertoires in COVID-19 (dated by TCRdb to about 2020). Regarding the study in general: Samples from collaborators originated in the United States, Italy and Spain and spanned both the acute and convalescent phases of COVID-19. The prospective study material was composed of cDNA or gDNA derived from T cells, B-cell-depleted T cells, or PBMCs. Subjects who had been exposed to COVID-19, were actively infected with it, or had recovered from it provided the deeply sampled blood TCRbeta repertoires that made up the dataset. The samples were drawn from two sources: the first 160 participants of the ongoing ImmuneRACE study, and 1,200 or so subjects contributed by 6 global collaborators. Where available, HLA class I and class II types were obtained from metadata supplied by the sample provider rather than from assay-based typing. Sample metadata almost always included a de-identified subject ID, COVID-19 status, age in years and sex. The repertoires were released in a freely available public database meant as a resource for research on the immune response to SARS-CoV-2. Points the paper makes about the study in general: The quantity of clinical and demographic metadata differed by source and by participant and was supplied without curation.

In its sample, this clone was seen once. Its antigen is currently not known. No qualities accompany the bases; no much larger clone lies one base away. Cut back by 6 bases and 5 bases, the V and J ends lie 12 bases apart. The germline V gene (reference sequence) gives CDR1 as LGHDT and CDR2 as YNNKEL. Including the terminal cysteine and phenylalanine, the CDR3 comprises 13 residues. The read is trimmed to its CDR3 DNA, 39 bases read in frame from base 1. Another Seattle source contributed samples from volunteer blood donors who had recovered from COVID-19. The collaborating institutions used their own protocols to collect whole blood in K2EDTA tubes. For TCRbeta analysis, collaborators shipped samples as frozen whole blood, isolated PBMCs, or DNA extracted from either of those sample types. TCRbeta CDR3 regions were amplified from genomic DNA by means of the immunoSEQ Assay, a bias-controlled multiplex PCR. Concerning the study's data processing: Nucleated cell counts per sample were estimated from amplification of reference gene primers within the assay. To quantify the absolute abundance of each unique TCRbeta CDR3 rearrangement, sequence reads were collapsed and filtered. For each sample, productive Simpson clonality was calculated by taking the square root of Simpson's diversity index across productive rearrangements. Sourced from immuneACCESS, this table was stored by TCRdb with only in-frame sequences that have V and J called. A share of the clones is absent; for the studies checked, an unresolved V gene accounts for under half, and the remainder has no known explanation. V and J calls and clone size are copied from that table; D and trimming were computed from the DNA. This sample lists 200,000 to 300,000 clones; approximately 86% were detected once. The biggest ten clones account for roughly 9.8% of the sample.

The V and J segments used are TRBV3-1 (or the pseudogene TRBV3-2) and TRBJ2-3, with a weak D call of TRBD1 (5 bases match). Sequencing input: peripheral blood. The sequence came from a man in his forties or fifties who had recovered from COVID-19. The bases read TGTGCCAGCAGGCTCAGGGCCTTAGATACGCAGTATTTT. The encoded protein is CASRLRALDTQYF.